This T cell receptor (beta chain) was recorded in a study of T cells after yellow fever vaccination. TCRdb reprocessed the 5' RACE reads via MiXCR and lists one record per CDR3 protein. Of under 400,000 distinct CDR3 sequences listed, 11% are singletons. J gave up 9 bases and V 1 base, and 10 bases lay outside the gene matches. Looked up from germline, CDR1 is LGHNA and CDR2 is YNFKEQ. CDR3 length: 17 residues. The table lists this clonotype with a few counts. The specimen was PBMCs, collected on the day of the first yellow fever vaccination. The genes are TRBV4-2 and TRBJ2-1, with TRBD2 matching over 12 bases. The receptor was derived from a man younger than 35 who received the YFV17D yellow fever vaccine. This CDR3 is CASSQGSSGGAFGEQFF. The CDR3 DNA reads TGTGCCAGCAGCCAAGGCTCTAGCGGGGGGGCGTTCGGTGAGCAGTTCTTC.